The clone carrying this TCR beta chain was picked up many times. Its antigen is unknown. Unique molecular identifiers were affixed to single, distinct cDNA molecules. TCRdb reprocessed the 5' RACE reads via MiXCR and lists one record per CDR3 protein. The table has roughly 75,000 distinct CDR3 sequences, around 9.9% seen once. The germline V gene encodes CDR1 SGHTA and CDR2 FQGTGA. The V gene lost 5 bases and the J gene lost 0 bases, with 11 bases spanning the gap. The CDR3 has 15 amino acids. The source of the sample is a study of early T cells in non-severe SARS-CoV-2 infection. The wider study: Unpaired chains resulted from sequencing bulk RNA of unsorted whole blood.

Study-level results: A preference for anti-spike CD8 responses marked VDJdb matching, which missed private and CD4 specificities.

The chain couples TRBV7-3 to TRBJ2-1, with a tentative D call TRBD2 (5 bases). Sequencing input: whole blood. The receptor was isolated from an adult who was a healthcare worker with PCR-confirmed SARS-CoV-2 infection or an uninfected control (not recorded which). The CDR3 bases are TGTGCCAGCAGCCACCGTGGGAGCTCCTACAATGAGCAGTTCTTC. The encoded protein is CASSHRGSSYNEQFF.